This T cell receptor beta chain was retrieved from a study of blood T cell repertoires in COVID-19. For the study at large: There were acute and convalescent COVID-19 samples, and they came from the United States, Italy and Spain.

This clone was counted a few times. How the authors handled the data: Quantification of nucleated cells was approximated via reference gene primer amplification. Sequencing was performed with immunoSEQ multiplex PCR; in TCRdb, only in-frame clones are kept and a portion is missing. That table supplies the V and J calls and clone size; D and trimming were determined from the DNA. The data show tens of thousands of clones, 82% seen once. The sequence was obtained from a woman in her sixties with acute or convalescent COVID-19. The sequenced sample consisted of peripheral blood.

CDR3 DNA sequence: TGTGCCAGCAGTTTACTCGCTCTCTCGGGAGACATGAACACTGAAGCTTTCTTT. It encodes CASSLLALSGDMNTEAFF. V usage is TRBV28 and J usage is TRBJ1-1, with unresolved D. Germline V gene data show CDR1 as MDHEN and CDR2 as SYDVKM. The CDR3 length is 18 residues. V dropped 2 bases and J dropped 0 bases, with 19 bases sitting between them.